This section outlines one T cell receptor (beta chain) sequence together with its context. Its antigen is still unknown. The sample originates from a study of cytomegalovirus exposure and HLA in healthy donors. Study-level results: Information on immune exposure was restricted to one variable (CMV serostatus). Cytomegalovirus association was listed for roughly 160 TCR beta chains. Later examination showed HLA-associated TCR beta chains had greater clonal expansion than equally common others.

V lost 6 bases, J lost 8 bases, and 22 bases lay in between. The CDR3 sequence is 15 residues long. Germline values: CDR1 MNHEY, CDR2 SVGAGI. Use of 60 Vbeta and 13 Jbeta primers characterized the PCR. Assay: immunoSEQ multiplex PCR; the TCRdb copy retains only in-frame clones and omits some. The sample includes roughly 190,000 clones, more than 75% of them seen just once. The rearrangement uses TRBV6-5 and TRBJ1-2; D may be TRBD1 (6 bases). The sequence derives from a woman under 30 in good health and CMV-seronegative. The sample was PBMCs. CDR3 in amino acids: CASRLTGTPERGYTF. DNA for the CDR3: TGTGCCAGCAGACTCACCGGGACACCGGAAAGAGGCTACACCTTC.